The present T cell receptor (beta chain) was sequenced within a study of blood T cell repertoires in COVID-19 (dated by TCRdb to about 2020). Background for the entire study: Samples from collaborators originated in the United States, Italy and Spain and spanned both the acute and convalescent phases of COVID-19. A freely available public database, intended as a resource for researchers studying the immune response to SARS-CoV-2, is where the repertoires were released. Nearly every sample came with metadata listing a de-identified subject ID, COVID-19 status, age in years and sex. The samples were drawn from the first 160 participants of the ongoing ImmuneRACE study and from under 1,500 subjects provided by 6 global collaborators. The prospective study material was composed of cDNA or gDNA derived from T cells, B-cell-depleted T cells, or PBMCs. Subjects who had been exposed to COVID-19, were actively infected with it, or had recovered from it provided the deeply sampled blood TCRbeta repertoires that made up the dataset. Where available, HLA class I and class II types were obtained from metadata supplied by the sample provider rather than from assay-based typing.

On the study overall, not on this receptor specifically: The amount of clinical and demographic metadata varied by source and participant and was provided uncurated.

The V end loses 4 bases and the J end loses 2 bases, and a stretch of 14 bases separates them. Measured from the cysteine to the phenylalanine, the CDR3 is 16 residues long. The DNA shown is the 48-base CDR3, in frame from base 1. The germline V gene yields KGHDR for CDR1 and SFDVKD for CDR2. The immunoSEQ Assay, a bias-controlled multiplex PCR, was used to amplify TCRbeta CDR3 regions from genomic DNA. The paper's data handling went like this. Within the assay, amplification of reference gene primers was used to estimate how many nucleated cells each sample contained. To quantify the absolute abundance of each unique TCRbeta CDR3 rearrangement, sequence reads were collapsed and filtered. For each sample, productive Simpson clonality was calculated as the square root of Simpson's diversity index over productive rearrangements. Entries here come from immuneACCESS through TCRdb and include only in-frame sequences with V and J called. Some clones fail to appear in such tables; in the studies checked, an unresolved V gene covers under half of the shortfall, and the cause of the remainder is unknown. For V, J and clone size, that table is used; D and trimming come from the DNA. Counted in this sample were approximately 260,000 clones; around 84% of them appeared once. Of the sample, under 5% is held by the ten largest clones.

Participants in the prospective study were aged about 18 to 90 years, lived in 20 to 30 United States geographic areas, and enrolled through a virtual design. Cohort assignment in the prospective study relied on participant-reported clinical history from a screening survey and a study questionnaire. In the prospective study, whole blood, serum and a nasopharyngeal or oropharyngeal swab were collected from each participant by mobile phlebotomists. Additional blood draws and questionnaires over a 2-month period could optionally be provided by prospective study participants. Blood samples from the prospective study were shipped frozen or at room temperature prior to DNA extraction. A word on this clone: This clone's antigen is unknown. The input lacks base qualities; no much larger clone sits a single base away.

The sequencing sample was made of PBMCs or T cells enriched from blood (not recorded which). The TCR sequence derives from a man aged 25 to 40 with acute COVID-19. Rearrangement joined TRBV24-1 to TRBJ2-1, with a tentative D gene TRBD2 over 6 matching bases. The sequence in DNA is TGTGCCACCAGTGACCCCTTCGGAGGGGCCTACAATGAGCAGTTCTTC. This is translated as CATSDPFGGAYNEQFF.